Below, one T cell receptor beta chain is given with its context. These data are taken from a study of blood T cell repertoires in COVID-19. Study processing details: Nucleated cell counts were estimated from reference gene primer amplification. Libraries were prepared by immunoSEQ multiplex PCR; TCRdb keeps only in-frame clonotypes and omits some of them. Clonal size and the V and J genes are those of that table, whereas D and trimming came from the DNA. In the table there are more than 200,000 clones, around 84% of which are singletons. Germline-derived CDR1 and CDR2 are LNHDA and SQIVND (reference sequence). The CDR3 sequence is 13 residues long. V lost 8 bases to trimming and J lost 4 bases; unmatched junction nucleotides: 5.

The TCR was taken from a woman aged 50 to 60 who had recovered from COVID-19. The chain links TRBV19 to TRBJ1-5; 7 nucleotides agree with TRBD1. The sample consisted of PBMCs or T cells enriched from blood (not recorded which). The CDR3 region has the DNA TGTGCCAGTCGGGACAGTCAAAATCAGCCCCAGCATTTT. As protein: CASRDSQNQPQHF.